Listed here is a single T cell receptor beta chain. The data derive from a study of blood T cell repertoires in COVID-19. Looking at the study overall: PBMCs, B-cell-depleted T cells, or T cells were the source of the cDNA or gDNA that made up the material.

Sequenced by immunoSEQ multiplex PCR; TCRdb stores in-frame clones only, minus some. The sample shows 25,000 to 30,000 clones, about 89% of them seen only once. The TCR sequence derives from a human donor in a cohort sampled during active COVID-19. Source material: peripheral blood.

The DNA of the CDR3 is TGTGCCAGCAGTTTTAGCGGGGGGCTAACCACAGATACGCAGTATTTT. Protein: CASSFSGGLTTDTQYF. V usage is TRBV9 and J usage is TRBJ2-3, with 10 bases aligning to TRBD2. The ends lost 5 bases at V and 2 bases at J; junction bases unmatched: 8. This CDR3 is 16 amino acids long. Germline values: CDR1 SGDLS, CDR2 YYNGEE.